The 24 T cell receptor beta chains in this list originate from one sample, sequenced in a study of response to subunit inactivated influenza vaccine (dated by TCRdb to the late 2010s). The receptor library was made with RT-PCR. The sequencing machine was an Illumina HiSeq 2500. TCRdb passed the public sequencing reads through fastp at Q25 and MiXCR, retaining productive beta sequences. Every CDR3 protein is listed once, alongside the most common genes and DNA of its rows. The sample data list approximately 310,000 distinct CDR3 sequences, and around a fifth of these were observed just once. The top ten hold 10% of the sample. The sample in question was PBMCs from blood, obtained less than 22 months after vaccination. The source of these receptors is a man aged 45 to 75 who received an inactivated influenza vaccine. Donor details come from another sample of the same person, matched by shared clones.

This chain connects TRBV27 to TRBJ2-7; 7 bases are shared with TRBD1. The germline CDR1 and CDR2 sequences are MNHEY and SMNVEV (reference sequence). Losses at the gene ends were 5 bases for V and 2 bases for J; bases not matched to a gene: 6. The CDR3 has 14 residues. The CDR3 sequence is CASSAGTAPYEQYF. DNA of the CDR3: TGTGCCAGCAGTGCCGGGACAGCACCCTACGAGCAGTACTTC.

This clonotype was recorded a few times. The chain has TRBV19 and TRBJ1-6; a possible D gene is TRBD1 (5 bases). Germline lookup yields CDR1 LNHDA and CDR2 SQIVND (reference sequence). Trimming pared 5 bases from V and 10 bases from J, leaving 18 bases between. This CDR3 comprises 15 residues. CDR3 sequence reads: CASSPETVWKSPLHF. In DNA form, the CDR3 reads TGTGCCAGTAGTCCAGAGACAGTCTGGAAGTCACCCCTCCACTTT.

The gene calls are TRBV7-2 and TRBJ1-5, with D tentatively TRBD1 (5 bases). With 1 base removed from V and 13 bases from J, the gap between germline ends came to 20 bases. This CDR3 spans 15 amino acids. Germline-derived CDR1 and CDR2 are SGHTA and FQGNSA. DNA of the CDR3: TGTGCCAGCAGCTTAGAGGTGGGGCCAGGGAGGACTCAGCATTTT. Residues: CASSLEVGPGRTQHF.

CDR3 bases: TGTGCCAGCAGTTTAAAACGGGACAGTTTAAACCCTGAAGCTTTCTTT. Its protein is CASSLKRDSLNPEAFF. This chain joins TRBV6-2 or TRBV6-3 and TRBJ1-1; 7 bases align to TRBD1. The CDR3 is 16 residues long. J gave up 6 bases and V 4 bases, and 14 bases lay outside the gene matches. CDR1 is MNHEY and CDR2 is SVGEGT in the germline V gene.

This sequence joins TRBV20-1 and TRBJ2-2; D gene unclear. This CDR3 contains 14 residues. Trimming removed 3 bases at V and 3 bases at J, with 11 bases between. In germline, CDR1 is DFQATT, CDR2 SNEGSKA (reference sequence). As DNA, the CDR3 is TGCAGTGCTAGGACGCCCCAATACACCGGGGAGCTGTTTTTT. It codes for CSARTPQYTGELFF.

The chain couples TRBV7-2 to TRBJ1-1; D is uncertain. This CDR3 contains 13 residues. CDR1 is SGHTA and CDR2 is FQGNSA in the germline V gene. Trimming took 3 bases from V and 7 from J, leaving 12 bases between them. CDR3 coding DNA: TGTGCCAGCAGCTTCGGCCAGACGGGTGAAGCTTTCTTT. It yields the protein CASSFGQTGEAFF. Together with reference TRBV7-2 and TRBJ1-1, the CDR3 gives the full variable domain: GAGVSQSPSNKVTEKGKDVELRCDPISGHTALYWYRQSLGQGLEFLIYFQGNSAPDKSGLPSDRFSAERTGGSVSTLTIQRTQQEDSAVYLCASSFGQTGEAFFGQGTRLTVV.

This clonotype showed up just a few times. The chain combines TRBV12-3 or TRBV12-4 with TRBJ1-5; 7 nucleotides agree with TRBD1. With V trimmed by 7 bases and J by 2 bases, 5 bases remained unmatched. CDR3 length equals 14 residues. The CDR3: CASKDRAGNQPQHF. CDR3 bases: TGTGCCAGCAAAGACAGGGCGGGCAATCAGCCCCAGCATTTT.

This clonotype came up many times. The V call is TRBV5-5, the J call TRBJ1-5, with unresolved D. The CDR3 covers 16 residues. Germline values: CDR1 SGHKS, CDR2 YYEKEE (reference sequence). V was cut by 4 bases and J by 3 bases, with 17 bases left in between. The CDR3 loop reads CASSRNGIQDNQPQHF. DNA for the CDR3: TGTGCCAGCAGCAGAAACGGGATACAAGACAATCAGCCCCAGCATTTT.

The chain combines TRBV20-1 with TRBJ1-4, with 7 bases that match TRBD1. The length of the CDR3 is 14 residues. Germline V gene data show CDR1 as DFQATT and CDR2 as SNEGSKA (reference sequence). Trimming cost V 6 bases and J 4 bases; bases outside gene matches: 8. The chain's CDR3 is CSALTGVRNEKLFF. The CDR3 bases are TGCAGTGCCCTTACAGGGGTCCGTAATGAAAAACTGTTTTTT.

V usage is TRBV20-1 and J usage is TRBJ1-2; no definite D call. Germline V gene data show CDR1 as DFQATT and CDR2 as SNEGSKA (reference sequence). The V end was cut by 0 bases, the J end by 5 bases, with 7 bases between. CDR3 length: 12 amino acids. This CDR3 is CSARDREYGYTF. The CDR3 coding sequence is TGCAGTGCTAGAGATCGGGAGTATGGCTACACCTTC.

The J gene is TRBJ2-1, the V gene TRBV7-9; possibly TRBD1 for D (5 bases). Germline V gene data show CDR1 as SEHNR and CDR2 as FQNEAQ (reference sequence). Trimming stripped 5 bases from V and 1 base from J, with 18 bases between. The CDR3 covers 17 residues. CDR3 DNA: TGTGCCAGCAGCCCCGTTCTGTCGTCAGGGTCCTACAATGAGCAGTTCTTC. Protein: CASSPVLSSGSYNEQFF.

This chain links TRBV5-4 with TRBJ2-1; 9 bases align to TRBD2. Germline-derived CDR1 and CDR2 are SGHNT and YYREEE (reference sequence). This CDR3 has 17 residues. J gave up 6 bases and V 1 base, and 11 bases lay outside the gene matches. Written as DNA, the CDR3 is TGTGCCAGCAGCTTGACCTCTCTAGCGGGAATACCCAATGAGCAGTTCTTC. Translating gives CASSLTSLAGIPNEQFF.

This clonotype came up a few times. CDR3 coding DNA: TGTGCCAGCACCTATCAGGGACAGGGGGCAGAGACCCAGTACTTC. This gives the protein CASTYQGQGAETQYF. The chain carries TRBV2 and TRBJ2-5, with 12 bases that match TRBD1. V lost 7 bases and J lost 4; bases outside the gene matches: 7. The length of the CDR3 is 15 residues. The V gene's germline CDR1 is SNHLY and CDR2 FYNNEI. Full variable domain (outside the CDR3, taken from reference TRBV2 and TRBJ2-5): EPEVTQTPSHQVTQMGQEVILRCVPISNHLYFYWYRQILGQKVEFLVSFYNNEISEKSEIFDDQFSVERPDGSNFTLKIRSTKLEDSAMYFCASTYQGQGAETQYFGPGTRLLVL.

The V gene is TRBV5-4, the J gene TRBJ2-4; TRBD2 agrees at 11 bases. CDR1 and CDR2 from the germline V gene are SGHNT and YYREEE (reference sequence). The junction had 5 bases not matched to a gene; V was cut back by 0 bases and J by 0 bases. This CDR3 has 18 residues. CDR3 DNA: TGTGCCAGCAGCTTGGAGACTAGCGGGACCTTAGCCAAAAACATTCAGTACTTC. Its translation is CASSLETSGTLAKNIQYF.

This clonotype turned up a few times. V and J are TRBV3-1 and TRBJ1-6; the D is unclear. The CDR3 totals 12 residues. V lost 5 bases and J 10 bases, leaving 9 bases between the germline ends. Germline V gene lookup returns CDR1 LGHDT and CDR2 YNNKEL (reference sequence). The CDR3 loop reads CASSSAGSPLHF. CDR3 bases: TGTGCCAGCAGCTCGGCGGGATCACCCCTCCACTTT.

The J gene is TRBJ2-7, the V gene TRBV12-3 or TRBV12-4; a weak D match, TRBD2 (6 bases). The V end was cut by 5 bases, the J end by 3 bases, with 14 bases between. CDR3 length equals 14 residues. In DNA, the CDR3 is TGTGCCAGCAGTACGCGACTAGGGCACTACGAGCAGTACTTC. Translated, it gives CASSTRLGHYEQYF.

This chain links TRBV7-2 with TRBJ1-3, with D maybe TRBD1 (5 bases). V lost 6 bases, J lost 0 bases, and 15 bases lay in between. The CDR3 sequence is 16 residues long. CDR1 and CDR2 (germline): SGHTA, FQGNSA. The CDR3 protein is CASRPHRSSSGNTIYF. The CDR3 nucleotides read TGTGCCAGCAGGCCACACAGGTCGAGCTCTGGAAACACCATATATTTT.

This clonotype was found a few times. The chain is built from TRBV29-1 and TRBJ1-2, with 10 bases aligning to TRBD1. V gave up 7 bases and J gave up 3 bases; unmatched junction bases: 5. In germline, CDR1 is SQVTM, CDR2 ANQGSEA. The CDR3 is 13 amino acids. DNA of the CDR3: TGCAGCGCTGGGACAGGGGTCGACTATGGCTACACCTTC. This encodes CSAGTGVDYGYTF.

This chain uses TRBV20-1 with TRBJ2-5; no clear D gene. The CDR3 runs to 10 residues. Looked up from germline, CDR1 is DFQATT and CDR2 is SNEGSKA (reference sequence). Trimming removed 4 bases at V and 5 bases at J, with 5 bases between. DNA of the CDR3: TGCAGTGCTAATAAGGAGACCCAGTACTTC. This translates into CSANKETQYF.

The gene calls are TRBV27 and TRBJ2-2, with 9 bases fitting TRBD2. Germline assignment: CDR1 MNHEY and CDR2 SMNVEV (reference sequence). V lost 5 bases to trimming and J lost 6 bases; unmatched junction nucleotides: 16. This CDR3 spans 18 amino acids. In nucleotides, the CDR3 is TGTGCCAGCAGTGTTCAATTCGGCGGGAGGGCCCTCGCCGGGGAGCTGTTTTTT. Translated: CASSVQFGGRALAGELFF.

This chain links TRBV7-3 with TRBJ1-1, with D maybe TRBD1 (5 bases). The CDR3 length is 14 residues. Germline V gives CDR1 SGHTA, CDR2 FQGTGA. V was pared by 1 base and J by 13 bases, with 19 bases between. The CDR3 nucleotides read TGTGCCAGCAGCTTAAGGGTTCGGGGGACGTTAGTTTTCTTT. Translated: CASSLRVRGTLVFF.

The V gene is TRBV11-1, the J gene TRBJ2-1; D might be TRBD2 (6 bases). V lost 3 bases to trimming and J lost 6 bases, with 15 bases between them. Germline V gives CDR1 SGHAT, CDR2 FQDESV (reference sequence). The CDR3 totals 15 residues. The CDR3 DNA is TGTGCCAGCAGCTTGACTAGAAGTACGGGCAATGAGCAGTTCTTC. This codes for CASSLTRSTGNEQFF.

The chain employs TRBV6-1 and TRBJ2-1; 9 bases are a match to TRBD2. Per germline, CDR1 MNHNS and CDR2 SASEGT. Germline trimming cut 5 bases from V and 5 bases from J; bases unmatched to any gene: 1. This CDR3 is 13 amino acids long. The CDR3 nucleotides read TGTGCCAGCAGTCGACTAGCGGACAATGAGCAGTTCTTC. Encoded protein: CASSRLADNEQFF.

The sample holds a few counts of this clonotype. The V call is TRBV6-1, the J call TRBJ2-4; D perhaps matches TRBD2 (6 bases). The CDR3 spans 17 residues. CDR1 MNHNS and CDR2 SASEGT come from the germline V gene. V was shortened by 5 bases and J by 0 bases, with 17 bases between the two germline ends. The CDR3 region has the DNA TGTGCCAGCAGTCTCACGTGGCAGGGACTAGCCAAAAACATTCAGTACTTC. It specifies CASSLTWQGLAKNIQYF.